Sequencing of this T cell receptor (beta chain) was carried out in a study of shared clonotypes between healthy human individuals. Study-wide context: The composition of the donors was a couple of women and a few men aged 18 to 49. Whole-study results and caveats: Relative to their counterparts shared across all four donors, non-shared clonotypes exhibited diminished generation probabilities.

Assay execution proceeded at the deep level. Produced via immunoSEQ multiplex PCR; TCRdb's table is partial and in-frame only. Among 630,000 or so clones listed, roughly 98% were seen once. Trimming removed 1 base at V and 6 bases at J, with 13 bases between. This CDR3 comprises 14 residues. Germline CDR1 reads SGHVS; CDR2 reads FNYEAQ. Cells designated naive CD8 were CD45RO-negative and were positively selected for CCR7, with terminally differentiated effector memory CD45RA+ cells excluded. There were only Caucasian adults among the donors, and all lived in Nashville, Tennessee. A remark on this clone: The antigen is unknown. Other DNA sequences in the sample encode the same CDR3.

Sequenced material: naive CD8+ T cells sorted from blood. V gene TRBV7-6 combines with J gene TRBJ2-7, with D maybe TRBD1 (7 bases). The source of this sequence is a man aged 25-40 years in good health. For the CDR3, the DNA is TGTGCCAGCAGCTTAGGGACAGGAGGGGGCGAGCAGTACTTC. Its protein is CASSLGTGGGEQYF.